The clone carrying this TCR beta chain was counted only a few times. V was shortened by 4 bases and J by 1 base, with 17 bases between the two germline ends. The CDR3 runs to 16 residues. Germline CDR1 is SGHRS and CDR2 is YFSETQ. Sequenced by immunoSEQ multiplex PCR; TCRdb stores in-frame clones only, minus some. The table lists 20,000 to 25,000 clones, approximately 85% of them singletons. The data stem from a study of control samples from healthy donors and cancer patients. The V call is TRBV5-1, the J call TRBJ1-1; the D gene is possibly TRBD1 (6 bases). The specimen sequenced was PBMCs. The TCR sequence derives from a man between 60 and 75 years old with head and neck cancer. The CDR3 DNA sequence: TGCGCCAGCAGCACCTCGGGGGCTGGCCGGAACACTGAAGCTTTCTTT. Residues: CASSTSGAGRNTEAFF.